This is a list of T cell receptor beta chains from one sample in a study of blood T cell repertoires in COVID-19. Produced via immunoSEQ multiplex PCR; TCRdb's table is partial and in-frame only. This sample yields roughly 280,000 clones, of which 88% are seen a single time; 3% belongs to the top ten. Input material: PBMCs or T cells enriched from blood (not recorded which). The receptors here all came from a woman aged 45-59 years who had recovered from COVID-19. The CDR3 runs from the conserved cysteine through the conserved F or W. D genes are given only for firm matches. Only some rows state a clone size, as once, few, many or a class for expanded clones.

clone size: .; D gene: TRBD2; J gene: TRBJ2-3; V gene: TRBV28; CDR3 DNA: TGTGCCAGCAGTTTATCGCCTAGCGGGAGTGGTGATGATACGCAGTATTTT; CDR3 protein: CASSLSPSGSGDDTQYF
clone size: .; D gene: .; J gene: TRBJ2-7; V gene: TRBV5-5; CDR3 DNA: TGTGCCAGCAGCTCCCCACGCCCGAGGTCCTACGAGCAGTACTTC; CDR3 protein: CASSSPRPRSYEQYF
clone size: .; D gene: .; J gene: TRBJ2-5; V gene: TRBV7-2; CDR3 DNA: TGTGCCAGCAGCTCCAATCGGGAGACCCAGTACTTC; CDR3 protein: CASSSNRETQYF
clone size: .; D gene: TRBD1; J gene: TRBJ1-1; V gene: TRBV28; CDR3 DNA: TGTGCCAGCGTCAACAGGGGAGGAGGCACTGAAGCTTTCTTT; CDR3 protein: CASVNRGGGTEAFF
clone size: once; D gene: TRBD1; J gene: TRBJ1-6; V gene: TRBV4-3; CDR3 DNA: TGCGCCAGCAGCCAAGATGGGACAGGGGCTCGTAATTCACCCCTCCACTTT; CDR3 protein: CASSQDGTGARNSPLHF
clone size: .; D gene: TRBD2; J gene: TRBJ2-5; V gene: TRBV15; CDR3 DNA: TGTGCCACCAGCAGGTCCTTGCGGGGGGGCGCGACCCAGTACTTC; CDR3 protein: CATSRSLRGGATQYF
clone size: .; D gene: .; J gene: TRBJ1-5; V gene: TRBV6-5; CDR3 DNA: TGTGCCAGCAGGTTAGTCGGTCAGCCCCAGCATTTT; CDR3 protein: CASRLVGQPQHF
clone size: .; D gene: .; J gene: TRBJ1-1; V gene: TRBV10-1; CDR3 DNA: TGCGCCAGCAGTGCACTAAAGAACACTGAAGCTTTCTTT; CDR3 protein: CASSALKNTEAFF
clone size: .; D gene: .; J gene: TRBJ2-3; V gene: TRBV13; CDR3 DNA: TGTGCCAGCAGCCCATCCACAGATACGCAGTATTTT; CDR3 protein: CASSPSTDTQYF
clone size: .; D gene: .; J gene: TRBJ1-1; V gene: TRBV10-1; CDR3 DNA: TGCGCCAGCAGCGCGTCTACCTCGAACACTGAAGCTTTCTTT; CDR3 protein: CASSASTSNTEAFF
clone size: .; D gene: TRBD1; J gene: TRBJ1-6; V gene: TRBV30; CDR3 DNA: TGTGCCTGGGGTCCGGGACAGGGCGATTCACCCCTCCACTTT; CDR3 protein: CAWGPGQGDSPLHF
clone size: .; D gene: .; J gene: TRBJ2-3; V gene: TRBV18; CDR3 DNA: TGTGCCAGCTCACCGGGCCTCCCACAGTATTTT; CDR3 protein: CASSPGLPQYF